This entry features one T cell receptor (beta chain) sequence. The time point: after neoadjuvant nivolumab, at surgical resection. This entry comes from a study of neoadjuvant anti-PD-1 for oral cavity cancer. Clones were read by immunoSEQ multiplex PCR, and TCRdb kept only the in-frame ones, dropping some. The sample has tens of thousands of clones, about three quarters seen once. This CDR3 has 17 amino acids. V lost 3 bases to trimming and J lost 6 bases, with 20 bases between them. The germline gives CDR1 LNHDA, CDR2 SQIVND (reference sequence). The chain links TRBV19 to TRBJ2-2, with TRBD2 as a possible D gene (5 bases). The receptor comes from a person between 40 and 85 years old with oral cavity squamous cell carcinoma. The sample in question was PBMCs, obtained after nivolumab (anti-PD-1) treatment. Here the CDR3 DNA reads TGTGCCAGTAGTATGACACTTCCGGGAAGCATAGCCGGGGAGCTGTTTTTT. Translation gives CASSMTLPGSIAGELFF.